This record covers a single T cell receptor beta chain. The antigen remains undetermined. Beta-chain TCR CDR3 regions were amplified from RNA transcripts. Investigators did first-round RT-PCR with HTBI primers, then second-round multiplex PCR. TCRdb used MiXCR to reprocess the multiplex PCR reads, holding one entry per CDR3 protein. The sample records some 360,000 distinct CDR3 sequences, roughly 17% being singletons. These data come from a study of Graves' ophthalmopathy and Graves' hyperthyroidism. Study-level findings and limits: With a specificity of around 76% and a sensitivity of approximately 68%, the model predicted ophthalmopathy progression.

Lactation, pregnancy, uncontrolled infections and other autoimmune diseases were all grounds for excluding patients. The receptor comes from an adult woman with stable Graves' hyperthyroidism. Sequencing was carried out using peripheral blood.

The CDR3 DNA sequence: TGTGCCAGCAGCATTAGCGGGAACGGGGAAAAGACCCAGTACTTC. Protein sequence: CASSISGNGEKTQYF. The V call is TRBV2, the J call TRBJ2-5, with TRBD2 matching 8 bases. The V gene's germline CDR1 is SNHLY and CDR2 FYNNEI. J lost 6 bases, V lost 6 bases, and 12 bases had no gene match. The CDR3 sequence is 15 residues long.